Given below is one T cell receptor (beta chain) in context. This sample stems from a study of cytotoxic CD8 clonotypes in ibrutinib-treated CLL. At the level of the study: Among patients, around 25 responded partially and 2 completely; 15 or so then stayed remitted and about 12 progressed after median around 66 months.

The CDR3 is 21 amino acids. CDR1 and CDR2 from the germline V gene are MGHRA and YSYEKL. V gave up 2 bases and J gave up 0 bases; unmatched junction bases: 19. Only in-frame clones appear in the TCRdb table, and some are missing; sequencing was by immunoSEQ multiplex PCR. The sample contains approximately 67,000 clones, approximately 80% of which appear only once. Material: PBMCs, obtained at disease progression, from a patient treated with ibrutinib. The chain is built from TRBV4-1 and TRBJ2-1, with TRBD2 matching 7 bases. The sequence came from a human donor with chronic lymphocytic leukemia. The CDR3 sequence is CASSQPLFPGLPYRSYNEQFF. The CDR3 nucleotides read TGCGCCAGCAGCCAACCCCTATTCCCGGGACTACCTTACCGCTCCTACAATGAGCAGTTCTTC.